The 7 T cell receptor beta chains reported below all come from one sample, sequenced in a study of cytomegalovirus exposure and HLA in healthy donors. Primers: 60 Vbeta forward and 13 Jbeta reverse. Measured with immunoSEQ multiplex PCR; TCRdb has only the in-frame clones, and not every one. The sample holds roughly 280,000 clones, under 80% seen once. Sample: PBMCs. The origin of the receptors is a female donor in good health and CMV-seronegative.

The rearrangement links TRBV7-3 to TRBJ2-1; maybe TRBD1 (5 bases). This CDR3 spans 15 amino acids. Trimming pared 5 bases from V and 5 bases from J, leaving 16 bases between. The germline CDR1 and CDR2 sequences are SGHTA and FQGTGA. The CDR3 DNA reads TGTGCCAGCAGCCGAGGTGGGCAGGGCCACAATGAGCAGTTCTTC. Protein product: CASSRGGQGHNEQFF. The full variable domain, rest sourced from reference TRBV7-3 and TRBJ2-1, is GAGVSQTPSNKVTEKGKYVELRCDPISGHTALYWYRQSLGQGPEFLIYFQGTGAADDSGLPNDRFFAVRPEGSVSTLKIQRTERGDSAVYLCASSRGGQGHNEQFFGPGTRLTVL.

This clone was observed a handful of times. V and J are TRBV19 and TRBJ2-7; 8 bases agree with TRBD1. The ends lost 3 bases at V and 4 bases at J; junction bases unmatched: 5. The CDR3 has 14 amino acids. Germline values: CDR1 LNHDA, CDR2 SQIVND (reference sequence). CDR3 residues: CASSIRDRTYEQYF. The CDR3 bases are TGTGCCAGTAGTATTCGGGACAGGACTTACGAGCAGTACTTC.

The chain combines TRBV4-1 with TRBJ1-5; no firm D call. The CDR3 is 15 residues long. Germline V gives CDR1 MGHRA, CDR2 YSYEKL. V shed 0 bases and J shed 2 bases, with 8 bases lying between them. The CDR3: CASSQDRNGNQPQHF. The CDR3, as DNA: TGCGCCAGCAGCCAAGACAGGAATGGCAATCAGCCCCAGCATTTT.

This chain links TRBV10-3 with TRBJ2-2; 12 positions agree with TRBD2. Germline-derived CDR1 and CDR2 are ENHRY and SYGVKD. The V and J ends lost 5 bases and 4 bases, in that order; junction bases with no gene match: 5. The CDR3 sequence is 16 residues long. DNA for the CDR3: TGTGCCATCAGTAAGACTAGCGGGAGTGGCACCGGGGAGCTGTTTTTT. This sequence encodes CAISKTSGSGTGELFF.

V and J are TRBV5-6 and TRBJ1-1; no definite D call. The CDR3 has 15 residues. V was trimmed by 4 bases and J by 1 base, leaving 14 bases between them. Per the germline V gene, CDR1 is SGHDT and CDR2 is YYEEEE. The CDR3 DNA reads as TGTGCCAGCAGCCCGGATGACAATCGGAACACTGAAGCTTTCTTT. Translated, it gives CASSPDDNRNTEAFF.

The V call is TRBV5-1, the J call TRBJ2-4, with TRBD2 matching over 9 bases. V gave up 3 bases and J gave up 5 bases; unmatched junction bases: 3. Per the germline V gene, CDR1 is SGHRS and CDR2 is YFSETQ. CDR3 size: 14 residues. This CDR3 is CASSSRLAENIQYF. CDR3 coding DNA: TGCGCCAGCAGCTCACGACTAGCGGAAAACATTCAGTACTTC.

This sequence joins TRBV13 and TRBJ1-4, with TRBD1 matching over 8 bases. Germline CDR1 is PRHDT and CDR2 is FYEKMQ (reference sequence). V dropped 5 bases and J dropped 4; count of bases not matched to a gene: 6. The CDR3 contains 15 residues. CDR3 nucleotides: TGTGCCAGCAGCCTTGGGACAGGCTATAATGAAAAACTGTTTTTT. This codes for CASSLGTGYNEKLFF.